This TCR beta chain is drawn from a study of T cells after yellow fever vaccination. Production of TCR cDNA was by 5'RACE template switching, which also added a universal primer site and UMIs. Each CDR3 protein is one row after TCRdb ran MiXCR on the 5' RACE reads. The data hold some 560,000 distinct CDR3 sequences, with approximately 16% observed a single time. The table lists this clonotype with a few counts. The antigen remains undetermined. V shed 0 bases and J shed 6 bases, with 13 bases lying between them. CDR1 and CDR2 (germline): LGHNA, YSLEER. The CDR3 runs to 15 residues. The study, taken as a whole, reports: Subsequent booster samples again held most clones from primary vaccination (less than 98% CD4, 88% CD8). Clonotypes shared by both compartments, CD4 and CD8, made up a small share. When the response was secondary, it was weaker but reached its peak faster, day 5 versus 15.

The rearrangement uses TRBV4-3 and TRBJ2-3; tentative D call: TRBD1 (5 bases). Sequencing was performed on PBMCs, taken more than 4 days after the first yellow fever vaccination. The receptor was derived from a young man who received the YFV17D yellow fever vaccine. The CDR3: CASSQDQGYRDTQYF. In DNA, the CDR3 is TGCGCCAGCAGCCAAGATCAGGGCTATCGGGATACGCAGTATTTT.